This TCR beta chain is from a study of vaccination and CD4 T cells after COVID-19. At the level of the study: Researchers treated control cultures with a CEFX pool, an HIV-1 Nef pool, or no peptide.

As for this clonotype: Its antigen is still unknown.

Oncomine TCR Beta short-read sequencing was applied to DNA from cultured CD4+ T cells. TCRdb reanalysed the PCR reads using MiXCR and keeps one entry per CDR3 protein. The table has more than 10,000 distinct CDR3 sequences, about two thirds seen once. This CDR3 comprises 14 residues. Germline-derived CDR1 and CDR2 are MNHEY and SVGEGT. V trimming: 5 bases; J trimming: 5 bases; junction bases outside the gene matches: 9. Treatment meaning: approximately 10-day PBMC culture with coronavirus spike peptide pools or control peptides (ViraFEST assay). Sample: CD4+ T cells from blood, cultured in vitro. The chain carries TRBV6-2 or TRBV6-3 and TRBJ2-7, with 7 bases identical to TRBD1. The TCR was taken from a human donor who had recovered from COVID-19. Here the CDR3 reads CASSRTGTVHEQYF. In nucleotides, the CDR3 is TGTGCCAGCAGTCGTACCGGGACAGTGCACGAGCAGTACTTC.